The following is a T cell receptor beta chain sequence with its context. Antigen unknown. This record belongs to a study of CD8+CD57+ T cells in acquired aplastic anemia. At the level of the study: DNA recovered from sorted CD4+ and CD8+ cells had a mean of approximately 3 ug. Study results and limitations: Fewer than 30 CD8+ CDR3 sequences were shared between patients and controls.

Genomic DNA templated the TCR beta VDJ and CDR3 profiling. Each CDR3 protein gets one entry after TCRdb re-called the reads with MiXCR. The sample shows a few hundred thousand distinct CDR3 sequences, around 32% of them seen only once. There are 14 residues in the CDR3. V dropped 2 bases and J dropped 5 bases, with 13 bases sitting between them. Germline CDR1 reads DFQATT; CDR2 reads SNEGSKA (reference sequence). Patients chosen for sequencing had shown CD8+CD57+ cell expansion by flow cytometry. At blood sampling, none of the patients had yet received therapy. The chain employs TRBV20-1 and TRBJ2-1; either TRBD1 or TRBD2 may supply D (6 bases each). The sequenced sample consisted of sorted CD4+, CD8+, or CD8+CD57+ T cells (not recorded which) from PBMCs. This TCR came from a human donor with aplastic anemia. Here the CDR3 DNA reads TGCAGTGCTAGATCCGGGGGCGCGGACAATGAGCAGTTCTTC. Protein: CSARSGGADNEQFF.